The 32 T cell receptor beta chains below were found in one sample sequenced in a study of cytomegalovirus exposure and HLA in healthy donors. 13 Jbeta primers and 60 Vbeta primers were used for the PCR. The repertoire was sequenced with immunoSEQ multiplex PCR; TCRdb's copy has only in-frame clones and lacks some. In the table there are about 110,000 clones, 70% to 80% of which are singletons. Sequencing was carried out using PBMCs. The receptors come from a boy younger than 18 in good health and CMV-seronegative.

The chain employs TRBV19 and TRBJ2-5; D unresolved. Germline V CDR1 and CDR2: LNHDA, SQIVND (reference sequence). The CDR3 runs 13 residues. Trimming took 2 bases from V and 5 from J, leaving 9 bases between them. DNA of the CDR3: TGTGCCAGTAGTATATCCGGGTTCGAGACCCAGTACTTC. It is translated as CASSISGFETQYF.

V is TRBV6-5 and J is TRBJ2-5; 7 bases are a match to TRBD2. CDR1 is MNHEY and CDR2 is SVGAGI in the germline V gene. The CDR3 consists of 14 residues. The trim removed 0 bases at V and 5 bases at J, leaving 3 bases unmatched. The CDR3 nucleotides are TGTGCCAGCAGTTACTCGAACGGGGGGGAGACCCAGTACTTC. Residues: CASSYSNGGETQYF.

The chain recombines TRBV5-4 with TRBJ1-4; no definite D call. Deletions cut 4 bases from V and 7 bases from J, with 14 bases between. The V gene's germline CDR1 is SGHNT and CDR2 YYREEE (reference sequence). The CDR3 contains 14 residues. CDR3 region: CASSPSAGSEKLFF. In DNA form, the CDR3 reads TGTGCCAGCAGCCCCTCGGCAGGATCTGAAAAACTGTTTTTT.

The chain carries TRBV27 and TRBJ2-7, with TRBD2 matching over 7 bases. This CDR3 is 15 amino acids long. Germline V gives CDR1 MNHEY, CDR2 SMNVEV (reference sequence). V dropped 5 bases and J dropped 5; count of bases not matched to a gene: 12. This CDR3 reads CASSPRWGGFDEQYF. In DNA form, the CDR3 reads TGTGCCAGCAGTCCACGTTGGGGGGGGTTCGACGAGCAGTACTTC.

This clone was counted between two and nine times. The V call is TRBV29-1, the J call TRBJ1-2; no clear D. Germline V gene lookup returns CDR1 SQVTM and CDR2 ANQGSEA. The CDR3 runs 13 residues. The V end was cut by 5 bases, the J end by 5 bases, with 15 bases between. The CDR3 loop is CSVFRWEGYGYTF. CDR3 DNA sequence: TGCAGCGTTTTTAGGTGGGAGGGATATGGCTACACCTTC.

Only a few counts were recorded for this clone. The gene calls are TRBV27 and TRBJ1-5; a possible D gene is TRBD1 (6 bases). V lost 3 bases and J 9 bases, leaving 15 bases between the germline ends. Germline CDR1 and CDR2: MNHEY and SMNVEV (reference sequence). This CDR3 is 14 amino acids long. The CDR3 region has the DNA TGTGCCAGCAGTTTTATAGGGGGGGATAGGCCCCAGCATTTT. Translated: CASSFIGGDRPQHF.

This clone was seen only a few times. The chain joins TRBV2 to TRBJ1-5, with D possibly matching TRBD1 (5 bases). There are 16 residues in the CDR3. V lost 1 base and J lost 1, with 11 bases in between. Per the germline V gene, CDR1 is SNHLY and CDR2 is FYNNEI. CDR3 loop: CASSEGRGGSNQPQHF. The CDR3, as DNA: TGTGCCAGCAGTGAAGGGAGGGGAGGAAGCAATCAGCCCCAGCATTTT.

This chain connects TRBV7-2 to TRBJ1-1; D gene unclear. Germline V gene sequence: CDR1 SGHTA, CDR2 FQGNSA. This CDR3 comprises 12 residues. Between the trimmed V and J ends, which lost 6 bases and 4 bases, there was a span of 9 bases. The CDR3 DNA follows: TGTGCCAGCAGGTCCGCGGGCACTGAAGCTTTCTTT. This encodes CASRSAGTEAFF. The whole variable domain, remainder taken from reference TRBV7-2 and TRBJ1-1, is GAGVSQSPSNKVTEKGKDVELRCDPISGHTALYWYRQSLGQGLEFLIYFQGNSAPDKSGLPSDRFSAERTGGSVSTLTIQRTQQEDSAVYLCASRSAGTEAFFGQGTRLTVV.

This clone was observed a handful of times. The chain recombines TRBV7-2 with TRBJ1-4, with D perhaps matching TRBD1 (5 bases). This CDR3 is built from 16 residues. V was pared by 2 bases and J by 8 bases, with 18 bases between. Per germline, CDR1 SGHTA and CDR2 FQGNSA. CDR3 coding DNA: TGTGCCAGCAGCTTAAGGGGCCAGGGTGTTCAGGAAAAACTGTTTTTT. Translating gives CASSLRGQGVQEKLFF.

The genes are TRBV7-2 and TRBJ1-2; 10 bases match TRBD1. The CDR3 totals 13 residues. In germline, CDR1 is SGHTA, CDR2 FQGNSA. Losses at the gene ends were 5 bases for V and 9 bases for J; bases not matched to a gene: 6. In nucleotides, the CDR3 is TGTGCCAGCAGCGCTCGGGACAGGGGTCGCTACACCTTC. As protein: CASSARDRGRYTF.

Written as DNA, the CDR3 is TGCGCCAGCAGCTTGGTAGGGAGCACTGAAGCTTTCTTT. This codes for CASSLVGSTEAFF. The chain joins TRBV5-1 to TRBJ1-1; D gene uncertain. Deletions cut 0 bases from V and 4 bases from J, with 7 bases between. This CDR3 contains 13 residues. Germline assignment: CDR1 SGHRS and CDR2 YFSETQ. Combining the CDR3 with reference TRBV5-1 and TRBJ1-1 gives the whole variable domain KAGVTQTPRYLIKTRGQQVTLSCSPISGHRSVSWYQQTPGQGLQFLFEYFSETQRNKGNFPGRFSGRQFSNSRSEMNVSTLELGDSALYLCASSLVGSTEAFFGQGTRLTVV.

The chain carries TRBV28 and TRBJ2-1; 10 nucleotides align to TRBD1. Germline V gives CDR1 MDHEN, CDR2 SYDVKM. The junction had 9 bases not matched to a gene; V was cut back by 5 bases and J by 8 bases. This CDR3 has 15 amino acids. CDR3 nucleotide sequence: TGTGCCAGCAGTCGCAGGGGACAGGGGAAGCATGAGCAGTTCTTC. This codes for CASSRRGQGKHEQFF.

The CDR3 DNA is TGTGCCAGCTACCCGTGGGGCTTAGAGGGCTACACCTTC. Translating gives CASYPWGLEGYTF. V usage is TRBV28 and J usage is TRBJ1-2; D is possibly TRBD1 (5 bases). The CDR3 runs 13 residues. Germline V gene lookup returns CDR1 MDHEN and CDR2 SYDVKM. V was clipped by 8 bases and J by 8 bases, with 18 bases between them.

The rearrangement uses TRBV9 and TRBJ2-2; tentatively, D is TRBD2 (5 bases). Germline V gene data show CDR1 as SGDLS and CDR2 as YYNGEE. Between the trimmed V and J ends, which lost 10 bases and 3 bases, there was a span of 16 bases. The CDR3 consists of 14 residues. The CDR3 DNA reads TGTGCCTGCCGCGGAGGAGTGGACACCGGGGAGCTGTTTTTT. This translates into CACRGGVDTGELFF.

The chain recombines TRBV6-5 with TRBJ1-1, with D possibly being TRBD1 (6 bases). CDR1 is MNHEY and CDR2 is SVGAGI in the germline V gene. This CDR3 has 13 residues. V was cut by 3 bases and J by 4 bases, with 9 bases left in between. In DNA, the CDR3 is TGTGCCAGCAGTTATGGACAGTCCACTGAAGCTTTCTTT. It translates to CASSYGQSTEAFF.

V is TRBV19 and J is TRBJ2-1, with 8 bases fitting TRBD2. The V gene end was trimmed by 3 bases and the J gene end by 5 bases; junction bases not matched to a gene: 6. Germline V gives CDR1 LNHDA, CDR2 SQIVND (reference sequence). The CDR3 is 15 amino acids. CDR3 protein: CASSMASGYHNEQFF. CDR3 coding DNA: TGTGCCAGTAGTATGGCTAGCGGGTACCACAATGAGCAGTTCTTC.

The chain links TRBV2 to TRBJ2-1; D unresolved. Between the trimmed V and J ends, which lost 1 base and 2 bases, there was a span of 6 bases. This CDR3 has 14 amino acids. CDR1 and CDR2 from the germline V gene are SNHLY and FYNNEI. The CDR3 reads CASSEDNTYNEQFF. In nucleotides, the CDR3 is TGTGCCAGCAGTGAAGACAATACCTACAATGAGCAGTTCTTC. The full variable domain, rest sourced from reference TRBV2 and TRBJ2-1, is EPEVTQTPSHQVTQMGQEVILRCVPISNHLYFYWYRQILGQKVEFLVSFYNNEISEKSEIFDDQFSVERPDGSNFTLKIRSTKLEDSAMYFCASSEDNTYNEQFFGPGTRLTVL.

The chain carries TRBV25-1 and TRBJ2-4; 7 bases match TRBD1. Germline V gene data show CDR1 as MGHDK and CDR2 as SYGVNS. The CDR3 consists of 14 residues. Unmatched junction bases numbered 7, after V lost 5 bases and J lost 6 bases. CDR3 protein: CASSSDRAGNIQYF. The CDR3 DNA sequence: TGTGCCAGCAGTTCTGACAGGGCAGGAAACATTCAGTACTTC.

The rearrangement joins TRBV7-3 to TRBJ1-1; 9 nucleotides line up with TRBD1. The CDR3 is 13 amino acids. Germline V lookup: CDR1 SGHTA, CDR2 FQGTGA. V lost 6 bases, J lost 4 bases, and 3 bases stayed unmatched. The CDR3 bases are TGTGCCAGCAGGAAGACAGGGGGCACTGAAGCTTTCTTT. It codes for CASRKTGGTEAFF.

The rearrangement uses TRBV7-9 and TRBJ1-3; D is unresolved. CDR3 length: 15 amino acids. The V gene lost 4 bases and the J gene lost 2 bases, with 12 bases spanning the gap. Germline V gene sequence: CDR1 SEHNR, CDR2 FQNEAQ (reference sequence). As DNA, the CDR3 is TGTGCCAGCAGCTCGTTCTCCGGGGCTGGAAACACCATATATTTT. It encodes CASSSFSGAGNTIYF.

The CDR3 bases are TGTGCCAGCAGAGATCAGTCAGATACGCAGTATTTT. Its protein product is CASRDQSDTQYF. The J gene is TRBJ2-3, the V gene TRBV6-1; D gene uncertain. Looked up from germline, CDR1 is MNHNS and CDR2 is SASEGT. The V and J ends lost 6 bases and 4 bases respectively, with 8 bases between them. The CDR3 sequence is 12 residues long.

The rearrangement links TRBV5-1 to TRBJ2-3, with 9 bases fitting TRBD1. The trim removed 4 bases at V and 4 bases at J, leaving 10 bases unmatched. Germline CDR1 is SGHRS and CDR2 is YFSETQ. This CDR3 region has 16 residues. Here the CDR3 reads CASSLLGQGSSDTQYF. Written as DNA, the CDR3 is TGCGCCAGCAGCCTACTTGGACAGGGGAGTTCAGATACGCAGTATTTT.

The chain has TRBV9 and TRBJ2-3, with 12 bases identical to TRBD2. Germline V lookup: CDR1 SGDLS, CDR2 YYNGEE. V was clipped by 0 bases and J by 0 bases; unmatched bases: 5. This CDR3 spans 18 amino acids. The CDR3 DNA reads TGTGCCAGCAGCGTAGCGGGACTAGCGGGCGTTAGCACAGATACGCAGTATTTT. Protein sequence: CASSVAGLAGVSTDTQYF.

The sample holds a few counts of this clone. The chain uses TRBV9 and TRBJ2-3; 7 bases are shared with TRBD2. The CDR3 is made up of 16 amino acids. Germline CDR1 reads SGDLS; CDR2 reads YYNGEE. The junction had 4 bases not matched to a gene; V was cut back by 0 bases and J by 0 bases. The CDR3 sequence is CASSVGTSASTDTQYF. Written as DNA, the CDR3 is TGTGCCAGCAGCGTAGGAACTAGCGCGAGCACAGATACGCAGTATTTT.

This clone was recorded a few times. The J gene is TRBJ1-1, the V gene TRBV7-2, with unresolved D. This CDR3 comprises 13 residues. Germline V CDR1 and CDR2: SGHTA, FQGNSA. The V end was cut by 2 bases, the J end by 6 bases, with 10 bases between. For the CDR3, the DNA is TGTGCCAGCAGCTTACGGACGCGGGCTGAAGCTTTCTTT. Its translation is CASSLRTRAEAFF.

V gene TRBV27 combines with J gene TRBJ2-6, with TRBD1 matching over 8 bases. This CDR3 is built from 15 residues. V gave up 11 bases and J gave up 2 bases; unmatched junction bases: 8. Per the germline V gene, CDR1 is MNHEY and CDR2 is SMNVEV (reference sequence). The CDR3 bases are TGTGCCTGCCGGACAGGGAGAGCTGGGGCCAACGTCCTGACTTTC. Protein: CACRTGRAGANVLTF.

The V gene is TRBV28, the J gene TRBJ1-2; the D gene is possibly TRBD1 (6 bases). Germline V gene sequence: CDR1 MDHEN, CDR2 SYDVKM. This CDR3 is 15 amino acids long. Trimming stripped 4 bases from V and 3 bases from J, with 15 bases between. The CDR3 loop reads CASSSRQDWDYGYTF. For the CDR3, the DNA is TGTGCCAGCAGTTCCCGACAGGACTGGGACTATGGCTACACCTTC.

The chain links TRBV4-1 to TRBJ2-5; 8 nucleotides match TRBD1. The CDR3 contains 15 residues. Trimming at V came to 1 base and at J to 5 bases, leaving 6 bases not matched to a gene. Germline CDR1 and CDR2: MGHRA and YSYEKL. The CDR3 loop is CASSQGTAGGETQYF. CDR3 bases: TGCGCCAGCAGCCAAGGGACGGCAGGGGGCGAGACCCAGTACTTC.

V is TRBV6-1 and J is TRBJ2-1; D call uncertain. The CDR3 is 11 amino acids. In germline, CDR1 is MNHNS, CDR2 SASEGT. Deletions cut 0 bases from V and 13 bases from J, with 7 bases between. CDR3 protein: CASSEALSQFF. The DNA for the CDR3 is TGTGCCAGCAGTGAAGCGCTTAGTCAGTTCTTC.

The chain links TRBV5-1 to TRBJ1-1; no definite D call. Germline CDR1 and CDR2: SGHRS and YFSETQ. The CDR3 has 15 amino acids. V lost 0 bases to trimming and J lost 4 bases, with 13 bases between them. The CDR3 reads CASSLARQSSTEAFF. For the CDR3, the DNA is TGCGCCAGCAGCTTGGCCAGGCAGTCCAGCACTGAAGCTTTCTTT.

The rearrangement links TRBV9 to TRBJ1-4; D is undetermined. CDR3 size: 16 residues. CDR1 is SGDLS, CDR2 YYNGEE, per germline. V was pared by 4 bases and J by 8 bases, with 21 bases between. CDR3 DNA sequence: TGTGCCAGCAGCCCCTCCGCTCCCGGCGCGGGGGAAAAACTGTTTTTT. Protein product: CASSPSAPGAGEKLFF.

The chain carries TRBV11-3 and TRBJ2-5; 9 positions match TRBD2. J was trimmed by 1 base and V by 1 base; bases with no gene match: 4. CDR1 is SGHNT and CDR2 is YENEEA in the germline V gene. The CDR3 runs 16 residues. In DNA form, the CDR3 reads TGTGCCAGCAGCTTAGGTCTAGCGGGATTCCAAGAGACCCAGTACTTC. Translating gives CASSLGLAGFQETQYF.